The rows below give T cell receptor beta chains drawn from one sample of a study of cytomegalovirus exposure and HLA in healthy donors. Only in-frame clones appear in the TCRdb table, and some are missing; sequencing was by immunoSEQ multiplex PCR. This sample yields under 150,000 clones, of which 84% are seen a single time; around 1.4% belongs to the top ten. Sequenced input: PBMCs. The receptors shown here come from a woman in her twenties or thirties in good health and CMV-seronegative. Each CDR3 is given with its conserved first and last residue. The D gene is left open where the match is weak. The listing skips clone size in some rows; elsewhere it reads once, few, many or a size class.

D gene: .
clone size: .
V gene: TRBV6-5
J gene: TRBJ1-1
CDR3 protein: CASSFTTQGMGPEAFF
CDR3 DNA: TGTGCCAGCAGTTTTACGACACAGGGCATGGGCCCTGAAGCTTTCTTT

D gene: TRBD2
clone size: .
V gene: TRBV7-2
J gene: TRBJ2-3
CDR3 protein: CASSPPKLAGSTDTQYF
CDR3 DNA: TGTGCCAGCAGCCCACCTAAACTAGCGGGGAGCACAGATACGCAGTATTTT

D gene: TRBD2
clone size: .
V gene: TRBV11-2
J gene: TRBJ2-1
CDR3 protein: CASSSRGAGGNSYNEQFF
CDR3 DNA: TGTGCCAGCAGCTCCCGAGGTGCGGGGGGGAACTCCTACAATGAGCAGTTCTTC

D gene: .
clone size: .
V gene: TRBV11-3
J gene: TRBJ2-1
CDR3 protein: CASSCGGPGGNEQFF
CDR3 DNA: TGTGCCAGCAGCTGTGGAGGCCCCGGGGGCAATGAGCAGTTCTTC

D gene: .
clone size: .
V gene: TRBV7-6
J gene: TRBJ1-5
CDR3 protein: CASSPRPYIGLISNQPQHF
CDR3 DNA: TGTGCCAGCAGCCCGAGACCGTACATCGGACTGATTAGCAATCAGCCCCAGCATTTT

D gene: TRBD1
clone size: .
V gene: TRBV6-1
J gene: TRBJ2-5
CDR3 protein: CASSVTGWEETQYF
CDR3 DNA: TGTGCCAGCAGTGTGACAGGGTGGGAGGAGACCCAGTACTTC

D gene: .
clone size: once
V gene: TRBV27
J gene: TRBJ2-6
CDR3 protein: CASSPRLTSSGANVLTF
CDR3 DNA: TGTGCCAGCAGTCCCCGTTTAACGAGCTCTGGGGCCAACGTCCTGACTTTC

D gene: .
clone size: .
V gene: TRBV5-6
J gene: TRBJ2-7
CDR3 protein: CASSLGGGTYEQYF
CDR3 DNA: TGTGCCAGCAGCTTGGGGGGGGGCACCTACGAGCAGTACTTC

D gene: .
clone size: .
V gene: TRBV2
J gene: TRBJ2-7
CDR3 protein: CASSLRTASYEQYF
CDR3 DNA: TGTGCCAGCAGCCTCCGGACAGCTTCCTACGAGCAGTACTTC

D gene: TRBD2
clone size: .
V gene: TRBV11-1
J gene: TRBJ2-7
CDR3 protein: CASSPGLAGDYEQYF
CDR3 DNA: TGTGCCAGCAGCCCCGGACTAGCGGGCGACTACGAGCAGTACTTC

D gene: .
clone size: .
V gene: TRBV4-2
J gene: TRBJ2-2
CDR3 protein: CASSPGLGSGELFF
CDR3 DNA: TGTGCCAGCAGCCCAGGCTTGGGCTCCGGGGAGCTGTTTTTT

D gene: .
clone size: medium-sized
V gene: TRBV14
J gene: TRBJ1-6
CDR3 protein: CASSQRDNSPLHF
CDR3 DNA: TGTGCCAGCAGCCAGCGAGATAATTCACCCCTCCACTTT

D gene: .
clone size: .
V gene: TRBV2
J gene: TRBJ1-1
CDR3 protein: CASNARWNTEAFF
CDR3 DNA: TGTGCCAGCAACGCTAGGTGGAACACTGAAGCTTTCTTT

D gene: .
clone size: .
V gene: TRBV4-1
J gene: TRBJ1-5
CDR3 protein: CASSTRQSNQPQHF
CDR3 DNA: TGCGCCAGCAGCACCAGACAGAGCAATCAGCCCCAGCATTTT

D gene: TRBD2
clone size: few
V gene: TRBV9
J gene: TRBJ2-2
CDR3 protein: CASSVGLAGAAGELFF
CDR3 DNA: TGTGCCAGCAGCGTGGGACTAGCGGGGGCGGCCGGGGAGCTGTTTTTT

D gene: .
clone size: .
V gene: TRBV10-2
J gene: TRBJ1-1
CDR3 protein: CASSLQGENTEAFF
CDR3 DNA: TGCGCCAGCAGTCTACAGGGAGAGAACACTGAAGCTTTCTTT

D gene: TRBD1
clone size: .
V gene: TRBV28
J gene: TRBJ1-4
CDR3 protein: CASSPGQATNEKLFF
CDR3 DNA: TGTGCCAGCAGTCCCGGACAGGCAACTAATGAAAAACTGTTTTTT

D gene: .
clone size: .
V gene: TRBV5-1
J gene: TRBJ1-4
CDR3 protein: CASSFRGSTNEKLFF
CDR3 DNA: TGCGCCAGCAGCTTCCGGGGGTCAACTAATGAAAAACTGTTTTTT

D gene: TRBD2
clone size: .
V gene: TRBV27
J gene: TRBJ2-7
CDR3 protein: CASRFLSGGADGPHEQYF
CDR3 DNA: TGTGCCAGCCGCTTTCTTAGCGGGGGGGCCGATGGTCCCCACGAGCAGTACTTC

D gene: TRBD1
clone size: .
V gene: TRBV5-8
J gene: TRBJ2-1
CDR3 protein: CASSSPRGTESTYNEQFF
CDR3 DNA: TGTGCCAGCAGCTCTCCAAGGGGGACAGAAAGCACCTACAATGAGCAGTTCTTC

D gene: TRBD1
clone size: .
V gene: TRBV10-3
J gene: TRBJ1-5
CDR3 protein: CATGTGGEQPQHF
CDR3 DNA: TGTGCCACAGGGACAGGGGGCGAGCAGCCCCAGCATTTT

D gene: TRBD1
clone size: .
V gene: TRBV2
J gene: TRBJ1-1
CDR3 protein: CASSEIRQGPPEAFF
CDR3 DNA: TGTGCCAGCAGTGAGATTAGACAGGGGCCCCCGGAGGCTTTCTTT

D gene: .
clone size: .
V gene: TRBV19
J gene: TRBJ2-3
CDR3 protein: CASSIGAGRTDTQYF
CDR3 DNA: TGTGCCAGTAGTATAGGCGCAGGCCGCACAGATACGCAGTATTTT

D gene: .
clone size: few
V gene: TRBV5-5
J gene: TRBJ2-2
CDR3 protein: CASSVRGGAGELFF
CDR3 DNA: TGTGCCAGCAGCGTACGGGGTGGTGCCGGGGAGCTGTTTTTT

D gene: TRBD1
clone size: few
V gene: TRBV7-6
J gene: TRBJ1-2
CDR3 protein: CASSLDRDLGYTF
CDR3 DNA: TGTGCCAGCAGCTTGGACAGGGATCTTGGCTACACCTTC

D gene: .
clone size: .
V gene: TRBV2
J gene: TRBJ1-1
CDR3 protein: CASSEGLAINTEAFF
CDR3 DNA: TGTGCCAGCAGTGAAGGGTTAGCCATAAACACTGAAGCTTTCTTT